This TCR beta chain is drawn from a study of technical replicates of blood from a handful of donors. Germline V gives CDR1 SNHLY, CDR2 FYNNEI. V trimming: 4 bases; J trimming: 1 base; junction bases outside the gene matches: 0. This CDR3 comprises 13 residues. Sequenced by immunoSEQ multiplex PCR; TCRdb stores in-frame clones only, minus some. The sample contains just over 60,000 clones, about 89% of which appear only once. The genes are TRBV2 and TRBJ2-7, with TRBD1 matching 8 bases. Source material: PBMCs. The sequence derives from a human donor in good health. Some clones in this sample may be carry-over from other donors' samples. The chain's CDR3 is CASSGDRSYEQYF. The DNA for the CDR3 is TGTGCCAGCAGTGGGGACAGGTCCTACGAGCAGTACTTC.